The present entry profiles one TCR beta chain with its context. What it binds is not known. During construction of the library, unique molecular identifiers were attached to individual cDNA molecules for quantitative, reproducible TCR counting. TCRdb reanalysed the 5' RACE reads using MiXCR and keeps one entry per CDR3 protein. This table has 100,000 to 120,000 distinct CDR3 sequences, around 20% appearing once. CDR1 is ENHRY and CDR2 is SYGVKD in the germline V gene. J was trimmed by 7 bases and V by 5 bases; bases with no gene match: 7. The CDR3 length is 15 residues. The data belong to a study of human T cells and chemical hapten exposure. Broader study findings: After DPC sensitization, TCRs above 1 in 1000 frequency showed no change.

The authors' total RNA extraction used unfractionated whole blood. V is TRBV10-3 and J is TRBJ1-6, with 8 bases matching TRBD1. The source of this sequence is a human donor in good health. CDR3 nucleotides: TGTGCCATCAGTAACCTAGGACAGGGAAATTCACCCCTCCACTTT. Encoded protein: CAISNLGQGNSPLHF.